A selection of T cell receptor beta chains follows, all from one sample in a study of CD4 T cells in relation to SARS-CoV-2 and coronaviruses. Here immunoSEQ multiplex PCR was the method, and the copy in TCRdb shows in-frame clones only, minus some. This sample yields about 41,000 clones, of which over 75% are seen a single time; about 1.2% belongs to the top ten. Their antigen targets remain unknown. Sequenced: naive CD4+ T cells from PBMCs, cultured in vitro. The receptors shown here come from an adult with COVID-19. Both conserved end residues are part of each CDR3. The D gene is left open where the match is weak. Not every row has a clone size; where given, it reads once, few, many or a size class.

>.|few|TRBJ1-2|TRBV30
TGTGCCTGGAATCAAGGGGGGAACTATGGCTACACCTTC
CAWNQGGNYGYTF
>.|.|TRBJ2-5|TRBV10-3
TGTGCCATCAGTGAGTTTCAGCAAGAGACCCAGTACTTC
CAISEFQQETQYF
>.|once|TRBJ1-5|TRBV27
TGTGCCAGCAGCGACGGGACGGGATATAGCAATCAGCCCCAGCATTTT
CASSDGTGYSNQPQHF
>.|.|TRBJ2-3|TRBV7-3
TGTGCCAGTGGAAGGGCTATGCGCACAGATACGCAGTATTTT
CASGRAMRTDTQYF
>.|.|TRBJ1-4|TRBV28
TGTGCCAGCAGTTCAGGGGCTTCGGATGAAAAACTGTTTTTT
CASSSGASDEKLFF
>TRBD1|.|TRBJ1-4|TRBV2
TGTGCCAGCAGTTCAGGGGGAGTAGGTGAAAAACTGTTTTTT
CASSSGGVGEKLFF
>TRBD2|once|TRBJ2-1|TRBV7-2
TGTGCCAGCAGTCTCGGACTAGCGGGAGCAAGTGAGCAGTTCTTC
CASSLGLAGASEQFF
>.|.|TRBJ1-6|TRBV25-1
TGTGCCAGCAGTGAATCGGGGCTGAGCTCCTATAATTCACCCCTCCACTTT
CASSESGLSSYNSPLHF
>TRBD2|.|TRBJ2-7|TRBV4-2
TGTGCCAGCAGCCAAGAAATGGGCCTAGCGGGAGTCCAGTCCTACGAGCAGTACTTC
CASSQEMGLAGVQSYEQYF
>TRBD1|.|TRBJ1-2|TRBV9
TGTGCCAGCAGTGAACCGGGACAGGGGCCGTATGGCTACACCTTC
CASSEPGQGPYGYTF
>TRBD1|once|TRBJ2-5|TRBV9
TGTGCCAGCAGCGAGGGATTTAGACAGGGAAGTCAAGAGACCCAGTACTTC
CASSEGFRQGSQETQYF
>.|.|TRBJ1-2|TRBV6-5
TGTGCCAGCAGTCTTACAGCTAACTATGGCTACACCTTC
CASSLTANYGYTF
>.|.|TRBJ1-2|TRBV6-5
TGTGCCAGCAGGGCGATGGTGGACGGCTATGGCTACACCTTC
CASRAMVDGYGYTF
>.|.|TRBJ2-6|TRBV6-1
TGTGCCAGCCGTGACGGGGGTTCACTTTCTGGGGCCAACGTCCTGACTTTC
CASRDGGSLSGANVLTF
>.|.|TRBJ2-2|TRBV6-5
TGTGCCGGTTTGTCGACAGGCACCGGGGAGCTGTTTTTT
CAGLSTGTGELFF
>.|.|TRBJ2-6|TRBV4-1
TGCGCCAGCAGCCAACACGGTTCTGGGGCCAACGTCCTGACTTTC
CASSQHGSGANVLTF
>TRBD2|.|TRBJ2-1|TRBV6-5
TGTGCCAGCAGCCCAGGACTAGCGGGTAACAATGAGCAGTTCTTC
CASSPGLAGNNEQFF
>TRBD2|.|TRBJ2-1|TRBV29-1
TGCAGCGTTTCTAGCGGGAGCTCCTACAATGAGCAGTTCTTC
CSVSSGSSYNEQFF
>TRBD1|.|TRBJ2-3|TRBV2
TGTGCCAGCCGTGGACAGGGACCCACAGATACGCAGTATTTT
CASRGQGPTDTQYF
>.|.|TRBJ2-1|TRBV4-1
TGCGCCAGCAGCCAAGATTTGACAGGCCCCTTTAATGAGCAGTTCTTC
CASSQDLTGPFNEQFF
>TRBD2|.|TRBJ2-5|TRBV7-3
TGTGCCAGCAGCTTAAACGGCGGGGGGACCCAGTACTTC
CASSLNGGGTQYF
>.|.|TRBJ1-2|TRBV2
TGTGCCAGCAGTGAAGACCTGGCGGGTGGCTACACCTTC
CASSEDLAGGYTF
>.|.|TRBJ2-1|TRBV14
TGTGCCAGCAGCCTCCTGGGGAGCTACAATGAGCAGTTCTTC
CASSLLGSYNEQFF
>.|.|TRBJ2-1|TRBV4-1
TGCGCCAGCAGCCGATATACCGGGACTCCTTACAATGAGCAGTTCTTC
CASSRYTGTPYNEQFF
>TRBD2|.|TRBJ2-1|TRBV7-9
TGTGCCAGCAGCCGGACTAGCGCCGATAAGGACGATGAGCAGTTCTTC
CASSRTSADKDDEQFF
>.|.|TRBJ1-5|TRBV2
TGTGCCAGCAGTGAAGTTGCAGGGACCTATCAGCCCCAGCATTTT
CASSEVAGTYQPQHF
>TRBD1|.|TRBJ1-4|TRBV5-1
TGCGCCAGCTCTTCCGGGACAGGGGTCACTAGTAATGAAAAACTGTTTTTT
CASSSGTGVTSNEKLFF
>.|.|TRBJ2-7|TRBV5-1
TGCGCCAGCAGCTTCGGCCCCCTGATGGGCTCCTACGAGCAGTACTTC
CASSFGPLMGSYEQYF
>TRBD1|.|TRBJ1-6|TRBV18
TGTGCCAGCTCTCCGAGTGGACAGGGAGTTAATTCACCCCTCCACTTT
CASSPSGQGVNSPLHF
>TRBD1|few|TRBJ2-7|TRBV19
TGTGCCAGTTACCCTGATGGGACAGTAATATACTACGAGCAGTACTTC
CASYPDGTVIYYEQYF
>.|.|TRBJ2-3|TRBV5-1
TGCGCCAGCAGCTTGGCACGGGGAAACACAGATACGCAGTATTTT
CASSLARGNTDTQYF
>.|.|TRBJ2-1|TRBV5-1
TGCGCCAGCAGCGGCCTCGTGGCTAGCGAACTCTACAATGAGCAGTTCTTC
CASSGLVASELYNEQFF
>TRBD1|.|TRBJ2-2|TRBV5-6
TGTGCCAGCACGGACAGGGTTGCCGGGGAGCTGTTTTTT
CASTDRVAGELFF
>TRBD2|.|TRBJ2-1|TRBV6-5
TGTGCCAGCGGGGGACTAGCGGGAGTCGGAGAGCAGTTCTTC
CASGGLAGVGEQFF
>.|.|TRBJ2-7|TRBV7-9
TGTGCCAGCAGCCCCACAGCTCCTTCTAAGATTTACGAGCAGTACTTC
CASSPTAPSKIYEQYF
>TRBD1|.|TRBJ2-3|TRBV6-2/TRBV6-3
TGTGCCAGCAGTTACGGGACAGAGAGCACAGATACGCAGTATTTT
CASSYGTESTDTQYF
>.|.|TRBJ2-7|TRBV29-1
TGCAGCGTTGTCAAACTCTACGAGCAGTACTTC
CSVVKLYEQYF
>TRBD1|.|TRBJ2-3|TRBV9
TGTGCCAGCAGCGCAAGAGGACAGGGTTTACCAGATACGCAGTATTTT
CASSARGQGLPDTQYF
>TRBD2|.|TRBJ2-5|TRBV5-1
TGCGCCAGCCGCGATCGGCTTGAGGGAGGGGAGACCCAGTACTTC
CASRDRLEGGETQYF
>.|.|TRBJ2-7|TRBV30
TGTGCCTGGAACAACGTCCTGCCAACGGGCGAGCAGTACTTC
CAWNNVLPTGEQYF
>TRBD1|.|TRBJ2-7|TRBV15
TGTGCCACCAGCAGAGGTGAGGGGGCTAACGAGCAGTACTTC
CATSRGEGANEQYF
>.|.|TRBJ2-7|TRBV7-9
TGTGCCAGCAGCCAGCCGGCTAGCGAGGGGAGGGAGCAGTACTTC
CASSQPASEGREQYF
>TRBD2|.|TRBJ2-7|TRBV4-2
TGTGCCAGCAGCCAAGGTGGCGGGAGCGAGCAGTACTTC
CASSQGGGSEQYF
>.|.|TRBJ2-7|TRBV30
TGTGCCTGGAGTGTCGATTGGGCAGGGACTTACGAGCAGTACTTC
CAWSVDWAGTYEQYF
>TRBD2|.|TRBJ2-1|TRBV24-1
TGTGCCACCAGTGATAGAAGGACTAGCGGGAGCTACAATGAGCAGTTCTTC
CATSDRRTSGSYNEQFF
>TRBD1|.|TRBJ1-3|TRBV7-9
TGTGCCAGCAGCTTAATAGGGGGCGCAGGATCTGGAAACACCATATATTTT
CASSLIGGAGSGNTIYF
>.|.|TRBJ2-2|TRBV9
TGTGCCAGCAGCGTAGGCACCGGGGAGCTGTTTTTT
CASSVGTGELFF
>TRBD1|.|TRBJ1-6|TRBV6-1
TGTGCCAGCAGTGAGTTGTCTTGGGCAGGGGGGTATTCACCCCTCCACTTT
CASSELSWAGGYSPLHF
>.|.|TRBJ1-2|TRBV11-2
TGTGCCAGCAGCCCAAGCCTAAACAACTATGGCTACACCTTC
CASSPSLNNYGYTF
>.|.|TRBJ1-3|TRBV19
TGTGCCAGTAGTATGGTGAGGGCTGGAAACACCATATATTTT
CASSMVRAGNTIYF